This TCR beta chain was documented in a study of OX40 agonist ivuxolimab in advanced cancers. Study-wide context: Three patients, one with hepatocellular carcinoma and two with cutaneous melanoma, achieved partial responses. Broader study findings: Partial responders receiving 0.1-3.0 mg/kg showed among the lowest clonal expansion. The study found that CD8+ T cells averaged more expanded clones than CD4+.

Profiling relied on immunoSEQ multiplex PCR, and the TCRdb table lists in-frame clones only, not all of them. The table lists tens of thousands of clones, around nine tenths of them singletons. The V end lost 2 bases, the J end lost 8 bases, and 11 bases lay between the germline ends. CDR1 SGHTA and CDR2 FQGNSA come from the germline V gene. The CDR3 contains 13 residues. Points on this clone: What it recognizes is unknown.

The specimen comprised CD4+ or CD8+ T cells sorted from blood, sampled in a trial of the OX40 agonist ivuxolimab. The V gene is TRBV7-2, the J gene TRBJ2-3, with D possibly being TRBD1 (5 bases). The TCR sequence derives from an adult with an advanced solid tumor such as melanoma, head and neck, liver or kidney cancer. CDR3: CASSLRAGPTQYF. CDR3 nucleotide sequence: TGTGCCAGCAGCTTAAGGGCAGGGCCTACGCAGTATTTT.